This TCR beta chain was retrieved from a study of blood T cell repertoires in COVID-19 (TCRdb year 2020). With respect to the entire study: Samples from collaborators originated in the United States, Italy and Spain and spanned both the acute and convalescent phases of COVID-19. The material from the prospective study consisted of cDNA or gDNA derived from T cells, B-cell-depleted T cells, or PBMCs. Deeply sampled blood TCRbeta repertoires from subjects exposed to, actively infected with, or recovered from COVID-19 were included in the dataset. The repertoires were made available in a free public database intended to serve as a resource for research on the immune response to SARS-CoV-2. Samples came from the ongoing ImmuneRACE study (first 160 participants) plus 1,254 subjects from 6 global collaborators. Nearly every sample came with metadata listing a de-identified subject ID, COVID-19 status, age in years and sex. HLA class I and class II types, where available, came from metadata supplied by the sample provider rather than from assay-based typing. Points the paper makes about the study in general: The quantity of clinical and demographic metadata differed by source and by participant and was supplied without curation.

In the prospective study, participants were about 18 to 100 years old, resided in 25 or so geographic areas of the United States, and were enrolled through a virtual design. In the prospective study, cohorts were assigned on the basis of participant-reported clinical history obtained from a screening survey and a study questionnaire. ImmuneRACE Cohort 3 recovered participants were defined by two consecutive negative NP/OP PCR tests, healthcare professional clearance, or symptom resolution. Each participant in the prospective study had whole blood, serum and a nasopharyngeal or oropharyngeal swab collected by mobile phlebotomists. Participants in the prospective study had the option to provide additional blood draws and questionnaires over a roughly 2-month period. Prospective study blood samples were shipped either frozen or at room temperature before DNA extraction. On this clone itself: Which antigen it targets is not known. No qualities accompany the bases; no much larger clone lies one base away.

TCRbeta CDR3 regions were amplified from genomic DNA using the immunoSEQ Assay, a bias-controlled multiplex PCR. In the authors' own workflow: Within the assay, amplification of reference gene primers was used to estimate how many nucleated cells each sample contained. To quantify the absolute abundance of each unique TCRbeta CDR3 rearrangement, sequence reads were collapsed and filtered. For each sample, productive Simpson clonality was calculated as the square root of Simpson's diversity index over productive rearrangements. In TCRdb, the immuneACCESS table is reduced to in-frame sequences with V and J assigned. These tables do not hold every clone; where another copy was compared, an unresolved V gene accounts for under half, and the others remain unexplained. D and trimming were read from the DNA, whereas the V and J calls and clone size are those reported in that table. This sample lists around 330,000 clones; around 86% were detected once. 5% to 5.5% of the sample lies in the top ten.

Deletion took 1 base off V and 2 bases off J, with a span of 6 bases between the germline ends. Measured from the cysteine to the phenylalanine, the CDR3 is 13 residues long. The DNA shown is the 39-base CDR3, in frame from base 1. From the germline V gene, CDR1 is MGHRA and CDR2 is YSYEKL. The receptor was derived from a man between 60 and 75 years old who had recovered from COVID-19. Sequencing input: PBMCs or T cells enriched from blood (not recorded which). The rearrangement combines TRBV4-1 with TRBJ2-7; confidence is insufficient to name the D gene. The sequenced DNA is TGCGCCAGCAGCCAAGTTCCCACCTACGAGCAGTACTTC. It translates as CASSQVPTYEQYF.